This record looks at one T cell receptor (beta chain) sequence and its context. The data belong to a study of blood T cell repertoires in COVID-19. On the study more broadly: The United States, Italy and Spain supplied acute and convalescent COVID-19 samples. T cells, B-cell-depleted T cells, or PBMCs supplied cDNA or gDNA.

Per the germline V gene, CDR1 is SEHNR and CDR2 is FQNEAQ (reference sequence). J gave up 4 bases and V 8 bases, and 7 bases lay outside the gene matches. CDR3 length: 13 amino acids. Per the authors' pipeline: Amplified reference gene primers provided the basis for estimating nucleated cell counts. Generated by immunoSEQ multiplex PCR, the TCRdb table keeps only in-frame clones and is missing some. The V and J calls and the clone size are those of that table, but D and trimming were determined from the DNA. The sample has 120,000 or so clones; about nine tenths are singletons. Sequencing was done on a sample of peripheral blood. This TCR came from a woman between 65 and 79 years old with acute or convalescent COVID-19. This sequence joins TRBV7-9 and TRBJ1-2, with 7 bases aligning to TRBD1. In nucleotides, the CDR3 is TGTGCCAGCGGGGAGGACAGGACCTATGGCTACACCTTC. Encoded protein: CASGEDRTYGYTF.